A selection of T cell receptor beta chains follows, all from one sample in a study of response to subunit inactivated influenza vaccine. TCRdb passed the RT-PCR reads through MiXCR, listing each CDR3 protein once. The repertoire holds roughly 170,000 distinct CDR3 sequences, around 9.2% seen once, with approximately 11% in the top ten. The sample consisted of non-naive T cells sorted from PBMCs, taken on the day of vaccination. These receptors originate from a man aged 50 to 59 who received an inactivated influenza vaccine. CDR3s include the opening cysteine and the closing phenylalanine or tryptophan. The D gene is left open where the match is weak. The size of a clone is reported for some rows only, either as once, few or many, or as a class for expanded clones.

d_gene,j_gene,abundance,v_gene,CDR3aa,CDR3nt
TRBD1,TRBJ2-7,many,TRBV5-1,CASSPPGQVLEQYF,TGCGCCAGCAGCCCCCCCGGACAGGTTCTCGAGCAGTACTTC
TRBD2,TRBJ2-1,few,TRBV20-1,CSAPIAGIYNEQFF,TGCAGTGCTCCTATAGCGGGGATCTACAATGAGCAGTTCTTC
TRBD2,TRBJ2-1,many,TRBV29-1,CSVEFTSGRNNEQFF,TGCAGCGTTGAATTTACTAGCGGGAGGAACAATGAGCAGTTCTTC
.,TRBJ1-1,.,TRBV28,CASGPGHGGTEAFF,TGTGCCAGCGGGCCCGGACATGGGGGCACTGAAGCTTTCTTT
.,TRBJ1-1,few,TRBV20-1,CSASAWGRANTEAFF,TGCAGTGCTAGTGCGTGGGGCAGGGCGAACACTGAAGCTTTCTTT
.,TRBJ1-3,.,TRBV7-9,CASSLALGISGNTIYF,TGTGCCAGCAGCTTAGCGCTCGGGATCTCTGGAAACACCATATATTTT
TRBD1,TRBJ2-3,few,TRBV6-2/TRBV6-3,CASSFPDRVWTDTQYF,TGTGCCAGCAGTTTTCCGGACAGGGTATGGACAGATACGCAGTATTTT
.,TRBJ1-1,few,TRBV23-1,CASSQLKIEAFF,TGCGCCAGCAGTCAATTAAAGATTGAAGCTTTCTTT
.,TRBJ1-3,few,TRBV5-1,CASRRGDSGNTIYF,TGCGCCAGCAGGCGGGGAGACTCTGGAAACACCATATATTTT
.,TRBJ1-5,few,TRBV20-1,CSASGASNQPQHF,TGCAGTGCTAGTGGGGCGAGCAATCAGCCCCAGCATTTT
.,TRBJ1-5,.,TRBV5-5,CASSLKPGDSRQPQHF,TGTGCCAGCAGCTTGAAACCAGGGGATTCAAGACAGCCCCAGCATTTT
.,TRBJ2-7,.,TRBV29-1,CSVGGSYEQYF,TGCAGCGTGGGAGGATCCTACGAGCAGTACTTC
TRBD2,TRBJ2-5,few,TRBV4-3,CASSQVPGRPETQYF,TGCGCCAGCAGCCAAGTCCCCGGGAGGCCAGAGACCCAGTACTTC
.,TRBJ2-5,.,TRBV21-1,CASERCQETQYF,TGTGCCAGCGAGAGGTGCCAAGAGACCCAGTACTTC
.,TRBJ2-7,many,TRBV11-2,CASSLMQATHEQYF,TGTGCCAGCAGCTTAATGCAGGCCACCCACGAGCAGTACTTC
TRBD1,TRBJ1-1,.,TRBV20-1,CTLPGQGFATEAFF,TGCACTTTGCCGGGACAGGGGTTTGCCACTGAAGCTTTCTTT
.,TRBJ2-7,.,TRBV27,CASSLLWAGSYEQYF,TGTGCCAGCAGTTTACTCTGGGCGGGCTCCTACGAGCAGTACTTC
.,TRBJ1-1,.,TRBV6-5,CASSYSPVNTEAFF,TGTGCCAGCAGTTACTCTCCCGTGAACACTGAAGCTTTCTTT
TRBD1,TRBJ1-1,few,TRBV5-1,CASSLRGQGGTEAFF,TGCGCCAGCAGCTTACGGGGACAGGGGGGCACTGAAGCTTTCTTT
.,TRBJ1-6,few,TRBV21-1,CASSKARTANNSPLHF,TGTGCCAGCAGCAAAGCGAGGACAGCGAATAATTCACCCCTCCACTTT
.,TRBJ2-7,once,TRBV28,CASSLGVVEQYF,TGTGCCAGCAGTTTGGGTGTAGTCGAGCAGTACTTC
.,TRBJ1-5,.,TRBV4-3,CASSQESGNQPQHF,TGCGCCAGCAGCCAAGAATCCGGGAATCAGCCCCAGCATTTT
TRBD2,TRBJ2-7,few,TRBV5-1,CASSRTTSGSGEAYEQYF,TGCGCCAGCAGCCGGACGACTAGCGGGAGCGGGGAAGCCTACGAGCAGTACTTC
TRBD2,TRBJ2-3,.,TRBV7-9,CASSLSGGATDTQYF,TGTGCCAGCAGCTTGTCCGGGGGGGCCACAGATACGCAGTATTTT
.,TRBJ1-2,.,TRBV7-9,CASSLGGDSYTF,TGTGCCAGCAGCTTAGGAGGAGATAGCTACACCTTC
.,TRBJ2-5,.,TRBV10-3,CAISPGTIQETQYF,TGTGCCATCAGTCCCGGGACCATACAAGAGACCCAGTACTTC
TRBD2,TRBJ2-1,.,TRBV20-1,CSASSTLAAYNEQFF,TGCAGTGCTAGTAGTACGCTAGCGGCTTACAATGAGCAGTTCTTC
.,TRBJ1-1,few,TRBV12-3/TRBV12-4,CASRSGRRVSTEAFF,TGTGCCAGCAGGTCCGGAAGGAGGGTCAGCACTGAAGCTTTCTTT
TRBD1,TRBJ1-5,many,TRBV4-1,CASSGQGASQPQHF,TGCGCCAGCAGCGGACAGGGGGCGAGTCAGCCCCAGCATTTT
.,TRBJ1-4,few,TRBV7-9,CASSAQAAYEGEKLFF,TGTGCCAGCAGCGCTCAGGCTGCGTACGAGGGGGAAAAACTGTTTTTT
.,TRBJ1-1,many,TRBV5-6,CASSPLLSRDTEAFF,TGTGCCAGCAGTCCCTTACTCTCCAGGGACACTGAAGCTTTCTTT
TRBD2,TRBJ2-2,.,TRBV19,CASNPKVTSGTGELFF,TGTGCCAGCAATCCAAAAGTGACTAGCGGCACCGGGGAGCTGTTTTTT
TRBD1,TRBJ2-2,.,TRBV18,CASSPQGADTGELFF,TGTGCCAGCTCACCACAGGGGGCAGACACCGGGGAGCTGTTTTTT
.,TRBJ1-2,few,TRBV30,CAWSAGNYGYTF,TGTGCCTGGAGTGCAGGGAACTATGGCTACACCTTC
TRBD2,TRBJ2-1,.,TRBV5-4,CASSLDRGGRGHEQFF,TGTGCCAGCAGCTTGGATCGGGGCGGGAGGGGCCATGAGCAGTTCTTC
.,TRBJ1-4,.,TRBV3-1,CASSHRASVWRPQDEKLFF,TGTGCCAGCAGCCATAGGGCAAGCGTATGGAGGCCCCAAGATGAAAAACTGTTTTTT
TRBD2,TRBJ2-1,few,TRBV24-1,CATSDSSGKIDNEQFF,TGTGCCACCAGTGACAGTAGCGGGAAAATAGACAATGAGCAGTTCTTC
.,TRBJ1-3,few,TRBV7-2,CASRESHGNTIYF,TGTGCCAGCAGGGAGTCTCACGGAAACACCATATATTTT
.,TRBJ1-5,many,TRBV15,CATSRGAALNQPQHF,TGTGCCACCAGCAGAGGGGCAGCGCTCAATCAGCCCCAGCATTTT
.,TRBJ2-2,.,TRBV19,CASSPRQVVPGELFF,TGTGCCAGTAGTCCCCGGCAGGTGGTCCCCGGGGAGCTGTTTTTT
TRBD1,TRBJ2-5,.,TRBV29-1,CSVAQQGSTGAQYF,TGCAGCGTTGCTCAGCAGGGGTCCACAGGGGCCCAGTACTTC
.,TRBJ2-2,few,TRBV11-2,CASSLDFHGELFF,TGTGCCAGCAGCTTAGATTTTCACGGGGAGCTGTTTTTT
.,TRBJ2-7,.,TRBV15,CATSRDPTAYEQYF,TGTGCCACCAGCAGAGACCCGACAGCCTACGAGCAGTACTTC
.,TRBJ2-1,few,TRBV4-1,CASSQDPDSSYNEQFF,TGCGCCAGCAGCCAAGATCCGGACAGCTCCTACAATGAGCAGTTCTTC
.,TRBJ1-4,few,TRBV12-3/TRBV12-4,CASSLRQYEKLFF,TGTGCCAGCAGTTTACGCCAGTATGAAAAACTGTTTTTT
.,TRBJ2-1,few,TRBV20-1,CSAGWGNEQFF,TGCAGTGCCGGATGGGGCAATGAGCAGTTCTTC
.,TRBJ2-1,few,TRBV11-2,CASNRAPSSYNEQFF,TGTGCCAGCAATCGGGCCCCAAGCTCCTACAATGAGCAGTTCTTC
.,TRBJ2-7,many,TRBV20-1,CSAPLRFPYEQYF,TGCAGTGCTCCGTTAAGATTTCCCTACGAGCAGTACTTC
.,TRBJ1-3,.,TRBV6-5,CASSYKAAGNTIYF,TGTGCCAGCAGTTACAAGGCTGCTGGAAACACCATATATTTT
.,TRBJ2-5,many,TRBV2,CASSVGRQETQYF,TGTGCCAGCAGTGTGGGACGGCAAGAGACCCAGTACTTC
.,TRBJ1-4,many,TRBV7-9,CASSSGATNEKLFF,TGTGCCAGCAGCTCCGGGGCAACTAATGAAAAACTGTTTTTT
TRBD2,TRBJ2-3,medium-sized,TRBV7-2,CASSPGLAGSGDTQYF,TGTGCCAGCAGCCCCGGACTAGCGGGCTCGGGAGATACGCAGTATTTT
.,TRBJ2-3,.,TRBV6-2/TRBV6-3,CASSLQVTLGGDTQYF,TGTGCCAGCAGTTTACAGGTTACGCTAGGGGGAGATACGCAGTATTTT
TRBD2,TRBJ2-7,few,TRBV6-1,CASSEAPGGTSYEQYF,TGTGCCAGCAGTGAAGCACCGGGAGGGACCTCCTACGAGCAGTACTTC
.,TRBJ2-1,few,TRBV6-2/TRBV6-3,CASSYSSRDFYNEQFF,TGTGCCAGCAGTTACTCGAGTAGGGACTTTTACAATGAGCAGTTCTTC
TRBD2,TRBJ2-6,few,TRBV20-1,CSARVEAGGPGFSGANVLTF,TGCAGTGCTAGAGTTGAAGCGGGAGGGCCAGGGTTCTCTGGGGCCAACGTCCTGACTTTC
TRBD2,TRBJ2-3,few,TRBV5-6,CASSLAGGAGGAADTQYF,TGTGCCAGCAGCTTAGCGGGAGGTGCCGGGGGGGCGGCAGATACGCAGTATTTT